This T cell receptor (beta chain) comes out of a study of PD-1 blockade in classical Hodgkin lymphoma. In the study overall: A 3 mg/kg intravenous dose of nivolumab was received by patients every 2 weeks.

Each of the patients experienced relapse following autologous stem cell transplantation, and their brentuximab vedotin exposure differed. The CDR3 sequence is 15 residues long. V shed 2 bases and J shed 4 bases, with 11 bases lying between them. The germline gives CDR1 MNHEY, CDR2 SVGAGI. Details on this clone: Its antigen is unidentified.

Sequencing was performed with immunoSEQ multiplex PCR; in TCRdb, only in-frame clones are kept and a portion is missing. The sample consists of some 43,000 clones, about 88% of them appearing once. The study's findings and limits: Compared with baseline, CD4+ but not CD8+ TCR diversity had risen significantly by C4D1. Exclusion was applied to patients who started nivolumab under 1 year after ASCT.

The source was peripheral blood mononuclear cells (PBMCs), collected before the second cycle of nivolumab. The TCR comes from a human donor with classical Hodgkin lymphoma. This chain uses TRBV6-5 with TRBJ2-2, with D possibly TRBD2 on 7 matching bases. The CDR3 bases are TGTGCCAGCAGTTACAGGGGGGGTACCACCGGGGAGCTGTTTTTT. Its protein product is CASSYRGGTTGELFF.